The 18 T cell receptor beta chains below were found in one sample sequenced in a study of T cell responses to AZD1222 COVID-19 vaccine (dated by TCRdb to the early 2020s). The library was built by means of the immunoSEQ multiplex PCR assay. TCRdb limited this immuneACCESS table to in-frame rearrangements with V and J called. A share of clones is missing; checked studies link under half to unresolved V genes, and the rest is unexplained. This sample gives under 80,000 clones in total; 84% of them show up just once. The top ten clonotypes cover about 20% of the sample. The intended sense of this specimen's time point label: baseline before first vaccination. The sequencing used peripheral blood, collected on day 0 of AZD1222 vaccination. These receptors all come from an adult in good health.

The chain joins TRBV28 to TRBJ2-5; 11 bases fit TRBD2. The CDR3 contains 16 residues. Germline V gene sequence: CDR1 MDHEN, CDR2 SYDVKM. Trimming removed 3 bases from V and 2 bases from J; junction bases left unmatched: 5. The CDR3 nucleotides are TGTGCCAGCAGTTTGGGGACTAGCGGCCGACAAGAGACCCAGTACTTC. It yields the protein CASSLGTSGRQETQYF. Drawing the rest from reference TRBV28 and TRBJ2-5, the complete variable domain is DVKVTQSSRYLVKRTGEKVFLECVQDMDHENMFWYRQDPGLGLRLIYFSYDVKMKEKGDIPEGYSVSREKKERFSLILESASTNQTSMYLCASSLGTSGRQETQYFGPGTRLLVL.

This chain links TRBV5-1 with TRBJ2-1; 9 nucleotides agree with TRBD2. The ends lost 2 bases at V and 7 bases at J; junction bases unmatched: 7. The CDR3 is 15 residues long. CDR1 is SGHRS, CDR2 YFSETQ, per germline. The CDR3 bases are TGCGCCAGCAGCTTTAAGGTTACTAGCGGGAATGAGCAGTTCTTC. Amino acid sequence: CASSFKVTSGNEQFF. Using reference TRBV5-1 and TRBJ2-1 for the parts outside the CDR3, the full variable domain is KAGVTQTPRYLIKTRGQQVTLSCSPISGHRSVSWYQQTPGQGLQFLFEYFSETQRNKGNFPGRFSGRQFSNSRSEMNVSTLELGDSALYLCASSFKVTSGNEQFFGPGTRLTVL.

The chain recombines TRBV7-8 with TRBJ2-5; 10 nucleotides match TRBD1. The CDR3 totals 15 residues. The J segment lost 5 bases and the V segment lost 5 bases, leaving 8 bases of the junction unmatched. Germline V gives CDR1 SGHVS, CDR2 FQNEAQ. CDR3 in amino acids: CASSHGTGERETQYF. CDR3 bases: TGTGCCAGCAGCCATGGGACAGGGGAGCGGGAGACCCAGTACTTC.

The rearrangement links TRBV7-3 to TRBJ2-2; no clear D. CDR1 is SGHTA and CDR2 is FQGTGA in the germline V gene. The CDR3 sequence is 14 residues long. V lost 2 bases and J lost 2, with 6 bases in between. CDR3: CASSLFLNTGELFF. The DNA for the CDR3 is TGTGCCAGCAGCTTATTTCTTAACACCGGGGAGCTGTTTTTT.

The chain carries TRBV7-9 and TRBJ1-2; possibly TRBD1 for D (5 bases). Deletions cut 3 bases from V and 5 bases from J, with 10 bases between. There are 13 residues in the CDR3. The germline V gene encodes CDR1 SEHNR and CDR2 FQNEAQ (reference sequence). CDR3 nucleotide sequence: TGTGCCAGCAGCTTGCAGGGTGATTATGGCTACACCTTC. This sequence encodes CASSLQGDYGYTF.

The rearrangement joins TRBV12-3 or TRBV12-4 to TRBJ1-1; 7 bases map to TRBD1. The length of the CDR3 is 12 residues. V was clipped by 5 bases and J by 5 bases; unmatched bases: 2. The DNA for the CDR3 is TGTGCCAGCAGTGCGGGACAGACTGAAGCTTTCTTT. Its protein product is CASSAGQTEAFF.

This clone was seen a single time. The rearrangement uses TRBV19 and TRBJ1-5, with D possibly being TRBD1 (5 bases). Trimming took off 5 bases at V and 5 bases at J, with 19 bases between the two ends. This CDR3 region has 16 residues. Germline CDR1 reads LNHDA; CDR2 reads SQIVND (reference sequence). The CDR3 region is CASSEKTLRVDQPQHF. CDR3 bases: TGTGCCAGTAGTGAGAAGACTCTCAGGGTCGATCAGCCCCAGCATTTT.

J is TRBJ2-2 and V is TRBV15; the D is unclear. CDR1 and CDR2 from the germline V gene are LNHNV and YYDKDF (reference sequence). The CDR3 has 13 amino acids. Trimming left V 1 base short and J 6 bases short, with 6 bases between. The CDR3 sequence: CATSRGKAGELFF. CDR3 nucleotides: TGTGCCACCAGCAGAGGAAAAGCCGGGGAGCTGTTTTTT.

The genes are TRBV6-6 and TRBJ2-6; no definite D call. The CDR3 has 19 amino acids. V lost 6 bases and J lost 0, with 21 bases in between. The germline V gene encodes CDR1 MNHNY and CDR2 SVGAGI (reference sequence). CDR3 coding DNA: TGTGCCAGCAGCTACGACCCCATCAGAGCGAACTCTGGGGCCAACGTCCTGACTTTC. Its translation: CASSYDPIRANSGANVLTF.

The chain is built from TRBV6-5 and TRBJ2-7; no clear D. CDR3 length: 13 residues. The V and J ends lost 2 bases and 7 bases respectively, with 12 bases between them. The germline V gene encodes CDR1 MNHEY and CDR2 SVGAGI. DNA for the CDR3: TGTGCCAGCAGTTACGGGCGTTTATTAGAGCAGTACTTC. Translating it yields CASSYGRLLEQYF.

This sequence joins TRBV5-1 and TRBJ2-1, with D perhaps TRBD1 or TRBD2 (5 bases each). Per the germline V gene, CDR1 is SGHRS and CDR2 is YFSETQ. The V end was cut by 5 bases, the J end by 8 bases, with 14 bases between. The CDR3 consists of 13 residues. The chain's CDR3 is CASSPGAEYEQFF. CDR3 nucleotides: TGCGCCAGCAGTCCCGGGGCTGAGTATGAGCAGTTCTTC.

The chain combines TRBV4-3 with TRBJ2-3; D not resolved. V lost 1 base and J 4 bases, leaving 15 bases between the germline ends. Germline assignment: CDR1 LGHNA and CDR2 YSLEER. The CDR3 is 16 residues long. CDR3 DNA sequence: TGCGCCAGCAGCCAAGTGTTTTCTAAGGATCCAGATACGCAGTATTTT. This gives the protein CASSQVFSKDPDTQYF.

The V call is TRBV7-9, the J call TRBJ2-1; possible D gene TRBD2, 6 bases. V lost 1 base and J 4 bases, leaving 8 bases between the germline ends. The CDR3 has 14 residues. CDR1 and CDR2 (germline): SEHNR, FQNEAQ (reference sequence). For the CDR3, the DNA is TGTGCCAGCAGCTTAGTTGGAGGGTACAATGAGCAGTTCTTC. Its translation is CASSLVGGYNEQFF.

The rearrangement uses TRBV6-5 and TRBJ1-2; D is undetermined. Trimming stripped 2 bases from V and 1 base from J, with 8 bases between. The length of the CDR3 is 14 residues. CDR1 is MNHEY, CDR2 SVGAGI, per germline. In DNA, the CDR3 is TGTGCCAGCAGTTACACCACACTTAACTATGGCTACACCTTC. Amino acids: CASSYTTLNYGYTF.

The chain employs TRBV7-2 and TRBJ2-7; 10 nucleotides align to TRBD2. The CDR3 consists of 16 residues. Germline loops: CDR1 SGHTA, CDR2 FQGNSA. V was clipped by 4 bases and J by 6 bases; unmatched bases: 12. For the CDR3, the DNA is TGTGCCAGCAGCTCGCCACTAGCGGGGACCTTCCTCGAGCAGTACTTC. Translated, it gives CASSSPLAGTFLEQYF.

This chain uses TRBV3-1 (or the pseudogene TRBV3-2) with TRBJ2-7, with unresolved D. The CDR3 extends over 14 amino acids. V lost 0 bases and J lost 2, with 8 bases in between. The germline V gene encodes CDR1 LGHDT and CDR2 YNNKEL (reference sequence). CDR3 region: CASSQDSGAYEQYF. The CDR3 nucleotides are TGTGCCAGCAGCCAAGATTCGGGCGCCTACGAGCAGTACTTC.

This CDR3 is CASRDHGLADSDTQYF. The CDR3 DNA reads TGTGCCAGCAGGGACCACGGACTAGCGGATTCAGATACGCAGTATTTT. The genes are TRBV6-6 and TRBJ2-3; 10 bases are a match to TRBD2. V was clipped by 6 bases and J by 4 bases; unmatched bases: 10. Germline assignment: CDR1 MNHNY and CDR2 SVGAGI (reference sequence). The CDR3 contains 16 residues.

This clone was counted a single time. The genes are TRBV6-5 and TRBJ1-1, with D uncertain. The CDR3 runs to 13 residues. The V and J ends lost 2 bases and 4 bases respectively, with 8 bases between them. Germline CDR1 reads MNHEY; CDR2 reads SVGAGI. The chain's CDR3 is CASSYGPSTEAFF. For the CDR3, the DNA is TGTGCCAGCAGTTACGGCCCGAGCACTGAAGCTTTCTTT.